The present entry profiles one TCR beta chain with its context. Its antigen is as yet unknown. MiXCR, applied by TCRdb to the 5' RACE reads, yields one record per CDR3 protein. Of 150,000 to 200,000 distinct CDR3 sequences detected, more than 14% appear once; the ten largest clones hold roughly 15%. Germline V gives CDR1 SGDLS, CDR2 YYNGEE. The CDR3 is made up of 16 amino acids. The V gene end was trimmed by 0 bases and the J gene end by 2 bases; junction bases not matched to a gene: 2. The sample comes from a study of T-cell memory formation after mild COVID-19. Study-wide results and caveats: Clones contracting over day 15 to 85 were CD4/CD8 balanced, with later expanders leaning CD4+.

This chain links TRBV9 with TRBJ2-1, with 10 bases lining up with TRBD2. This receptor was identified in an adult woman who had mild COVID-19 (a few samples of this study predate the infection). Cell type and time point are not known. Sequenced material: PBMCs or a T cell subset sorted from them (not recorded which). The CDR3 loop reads CASSVGLAGAYNEQFF. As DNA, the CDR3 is TGTGCCAGCAGCGTAGGCCTAGCGGGAGCCTACAATGAGCAGTTCTTC.